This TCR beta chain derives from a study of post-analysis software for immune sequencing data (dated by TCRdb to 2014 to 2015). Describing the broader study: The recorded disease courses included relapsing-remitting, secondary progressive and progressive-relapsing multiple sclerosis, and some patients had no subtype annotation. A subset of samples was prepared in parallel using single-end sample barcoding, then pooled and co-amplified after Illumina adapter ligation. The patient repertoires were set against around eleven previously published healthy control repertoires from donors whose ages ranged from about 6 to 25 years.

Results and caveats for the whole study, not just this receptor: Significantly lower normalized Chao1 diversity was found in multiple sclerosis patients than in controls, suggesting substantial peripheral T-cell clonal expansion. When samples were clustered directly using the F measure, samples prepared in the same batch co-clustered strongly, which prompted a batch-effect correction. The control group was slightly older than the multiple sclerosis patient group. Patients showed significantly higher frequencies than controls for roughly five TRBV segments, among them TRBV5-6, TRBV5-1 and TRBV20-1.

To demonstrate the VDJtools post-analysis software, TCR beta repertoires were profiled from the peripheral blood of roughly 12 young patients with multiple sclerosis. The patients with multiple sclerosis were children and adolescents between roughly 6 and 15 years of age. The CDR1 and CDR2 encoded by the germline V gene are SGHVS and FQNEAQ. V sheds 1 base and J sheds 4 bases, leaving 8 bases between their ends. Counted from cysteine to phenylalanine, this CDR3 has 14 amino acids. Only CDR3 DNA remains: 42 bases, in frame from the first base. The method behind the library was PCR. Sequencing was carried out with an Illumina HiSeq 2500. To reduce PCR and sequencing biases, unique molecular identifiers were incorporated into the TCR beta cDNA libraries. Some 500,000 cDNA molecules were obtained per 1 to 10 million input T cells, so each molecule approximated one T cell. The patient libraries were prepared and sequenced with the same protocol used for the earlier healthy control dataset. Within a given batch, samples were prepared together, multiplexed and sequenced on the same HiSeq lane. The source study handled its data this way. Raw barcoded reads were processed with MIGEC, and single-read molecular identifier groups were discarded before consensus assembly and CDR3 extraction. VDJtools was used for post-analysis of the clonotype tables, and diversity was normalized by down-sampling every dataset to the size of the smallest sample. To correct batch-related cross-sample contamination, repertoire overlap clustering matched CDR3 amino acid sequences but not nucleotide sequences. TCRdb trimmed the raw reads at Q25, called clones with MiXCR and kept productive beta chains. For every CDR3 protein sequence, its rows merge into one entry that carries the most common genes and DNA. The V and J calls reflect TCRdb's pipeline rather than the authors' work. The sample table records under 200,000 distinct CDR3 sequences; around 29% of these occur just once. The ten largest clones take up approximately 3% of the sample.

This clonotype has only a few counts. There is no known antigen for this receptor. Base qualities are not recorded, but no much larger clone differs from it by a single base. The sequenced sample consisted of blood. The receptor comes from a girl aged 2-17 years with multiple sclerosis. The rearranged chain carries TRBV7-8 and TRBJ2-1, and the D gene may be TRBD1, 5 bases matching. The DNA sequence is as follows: TGTGCCAGCAGCTTAGAGACAGAGTACAATGAGCAGTTCTTC. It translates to CASSLETEYNEQFF.